This TCR beta chain was sequenced in a study of shared clonotypes between healthy human individuals. Across the study: Three CD4 naive, three CD4 memory, two CD8 naive and one CD8 memory plate were used per donor.

Study-wide results and limits: Rarefaction revealed incomplete sorted-subset sequencing despite large depth. There were few donors, and this limited the genetic and exposure-history diversity represented. When naive CD4 clonotypes were compared across several donors, 4% to 6.5% were shared.

Some clones are missing from TCRdb's copy, which holds only in-frame ones; the method was immunoSEQ multiplex PCR. The data contain 2 million to 2.5 million clones, 80% to 95% of them seen just once; the ten biggest clones take up roughly 0.36%. Concerning this clone itself: Its antigen is undetermined.

V lost 3 bases and J lost 5, with 23 bases in between. The CDR3 sequence is 18 residues long. CDR1 is KGHSH, CDR2 LQKENI, per germline. The chain links TRBV18 to TRBJ1-5; D is perhaps TRBD1 (5 bases). Sequenced: naive CD4+ T cells from PBMCs. Stated subset: CD45RA+ positively selected. This clonotype was obtained from a man aged 18 to 35 in good health. Some clones in this sample may be carry-over from other donors' samples. The CDR3 reads CASSPVGGASRLHQPQHF. Here the CDR3 DNA reads TGTGCCAGCTCACCTGTGGGCGGGGCTAGCCGGCTACATCAGCCCCAGCATTTT.